This TCR beta chain was recorded in a study of beta chain features in type 1 diabetes. Study-wide results and caveats: cDNA-based reads could over-represent cells with high TCR expression. Type 1 diabetes patients showed a moderate but significant shortening of TCRB CDR3s in all four CD4+ subsets. Insertion counts at VDJ junctions were lower in type 1 diabetes patients, who also showed more deletions there.

Of the isolated RNA, all was reverse transcribed, and so the sequenced material was expressed TCRB transcripts. The table came from immunoSEQ multiplex PCR; TCRdb's copy has only in-frame clones and leaves some out. Of roughly 730,000 clones listed, 10% to 15% are singletons. As concerns this clone: No antigen is known for it.

CD4+ naive, central memory, regulatory and stem cell-like memory cells were sorted via CD45RO/CCR7/CD25/CD127/CD95/CD27. The receptor's source is a man between 18 and 35 years old with type 1 diabetes. Sequenced: naive CD4+ T cells from blood.

In DNA, the CDR3 is TGTGCCATCAGTGAGTCGACTGGCTCTGATACGCAGTATTTT. Translating it yields CAISESTGSDTQYF. This sequence joins TRBV10-3 and TRBJ2-3; D gene ambiguous. From germline, CDR1 is ENHRY and CDR2 SYGVKD. The CDR3 consists of 14 residues. V gave up 0 bases and J gave up 6 bases, with 10 bases separating them.